A single sample gave rise to the 27 T cell receptor beta chains below, sequenced in a study of early T cells in non-severe SARS-CoV-2 infection. MiXCR, applied by TCRdb to the 5' RACE reads, yields one record per CDR3 protein. The top ten hold over 8.5% of the sample, which has around 60,000 distinct CDR3 sequences, 8% to 10% seen once. Sequenced: whole blood. Receptor source: an adult who was a healthcare worker with PCR-confirmed SARS-CoV-2 infection or an uninfected control (not recorded which).

This clonotype was observed a few times. The chain carries TRBV20-1 and TRBJ2-3; weak D call: TRBD2 (5 bases). Germline loops: CDR1 DFQATT, CDR2 SNEGSKA (reference sequence). Trimming removed 3 bases from V and 1 base from J, with 17 bases in between. The CDR3 extends over 16 amino acids. The CDR3: CSARARAELGTDTQYF. CDR3 nucleotide sequence: TGCAGTGCTAGGGCCCGAGCGGAGTTAGGCACAGATACGCAGTATTTT.

The genes are TRBV3-1 and TRBJ2-7, with TRBD2 identical over 8 bases. Germline CDR1 and CDR2: LGHDT and YNNKEL (reference sequence). This CDR3 has 16 amino acids. V lost 0 bases, J lost 4 bases, and 8 bases stayed unmatched. CDR3 bases: TGTGCCAGCAGCCAAGATAGACGGGAGGGCCATTACGAGCAGTACTTC. Residues: CASSQDRREGHYEQYF.

As regards this clonotype: This may arise from a read error, as a much more abundant clone is one base away. The chain employs TRBV28 and TRBJ2-6; D tentatively fits TRBD1 or TRBD2 (5 bases each). The CDR3 has 16 residues. The germline CDR1 and CDR2 sequences are MDHEN and SYDVKM. The CDR3 region has the DNA TGTGCCAGCAGGGGACGTCTTTCCTCTAGGGCCAACGTCCTGACTTTC. Protein product: CASRGRLSSRANVLTF.

The chain joins TRBV12-3 or TRBV12-4 to TRBJ2-5; possibly TRBD1 for D (5 bases). CDR3 size: 15 residues. Trimming pared 5 bases from V and 0 bases from J, leaving 13 bases between. The CDR3 is CASSPRGHNQETQYF. CDR3 coding DNA: TGTGCCAGCAGTCCCCGTGGACACAACCAAGAGACCCAGTACTTC.

This chain joins TRBV7-9 and TRBJ1-1; D is undetermined. Germline loops: CDR1 SEHNR, CDR2 FQNEAQ (reference sequence). V shed 0 bases and J shed 0 bases, with 8 bases lying between them. This CDR3 contains 15 residues. CDR3 residues: CASSLARSMNTEAFF. CDR3 coding DNA: TGTGCCAGCAGCTTAGCTCGATCTATGAACACTGAAGCTTTCTTT.

This clonotype was picked up many times. The rearrangement links TRBV7-8 to TRBJ2-1, with a possible D match to TRBD2 (7 bases). Germline values: CDR1 SGHVS, CDR2 FQNEAQ. Trimming removed 0 bases at V and 0 bases at J, with 12 bases between. The CDR3 is made up of 17 amino acids. Here the CDR3 reads CASSLAGGGSSYNEQFF. The CDR3 DNA reads as TGTGCCAGCAGCTTAGCTGGGGGCGGGAGCTCCTACAATGAGCAGTTCTTC.

The sample holds a few counts of this clonotype. The CDR3 protein is CASSQDSRGAGRKLFF. In DNA form, the CDR3 reads TGTGCCAGCAGCCAAGATTCGCGGGGGGCAGGTCGAAAACTGTTTTTT. The V gene is TRBV4-2, the J gene TRBJ1-4, with D maybe TRBD1 (6 bases). The CDR3 consists of 16 residues. V was trimmed by 0 bases and J by 10 bases, leaving 18 bases between them. The V gene's germline CDR1 is LGHNA and CDR2 YNFKEQ.

This clonotype was observed at least ten times. This chain links TRBV20-1 with TRBJ1-5; 7 positions agree with TRBD1. The germline V gene encodes CDR1 DFQATT and CDR2 SNEGSKA (reference sequence). Germline trimming cut 4 bases from V and 7 bases from J; bases unmatched to any gene: 10. The CDR3 consists of 14 residues. CDR3 sequence reads: CSAIPDRVRQPQHF. CDR3 sequence (DNA): TGCAGTGCTATCCCCGACAGGGTACGGCAGCCCCAGCATTTT.

This clonotype came up a few times. The rearrangement joins TRBV29-1 to TRBJ2-1; 9 bases map to TRBD1. With 7 bases clipped from V and 10 bases from J, the junction kept 11 bases outside the gene matches. The CDR3 is 13 residues long. CDR1 is SQVTM, CDR2 ANQGSEA, per germline. In DNA, the CDR3 is TGCAGCGGCCTACCCGGGACAGGGCGGGAGCAGTTCTTC. Protein product: CSGLPGTGREQFF.

This clonotype was detected many times. This chain uses TRBV6-1 with TRBJ1-2; 7 bases map to TRBD1. From germline, CDR1 is MNHNS and CDR2 SASEGT. CDR3 length equals 17 residues. Trimming at V came to 0 bases and at J to 7 bases, leaving 14 bases not matched to a gene. CDR3: CASSEASFDRAFFGYTF. CDR3 DNA sequence: TGTGCCAGCAGTGAAGCGTCGTTTGACAGGGCCTTCTTTGGCTACACCTTC.

This clonotype was seen ten or more times. The chain recombines TRBV27 with TRBJ2-2, with TRBD1 identical over 7 bases. CDR1 MNHEY and CDR2 SMNVEV come from the germline V gene (reference sequence). J was trimmed by 2 bases and V by 0 bases; bases with no gene match: 12. This CDR3 spans 19 amino acids. The CDR3 region has the DNA TGTGCCAGCAGTTTATCGGACAGGCCGGGCCCCCTTAACACCGGGGAGCTGTTTTTT. Residues: CASSLSDRPGPLNTGELFF.

Only a few counts were recorded for this clonotype. CDR3 bases: TGTGCCAGCAGCTTGTGGGACAGGGCATTGATAGAGACCCAGTACTTC. Amino acids: CASSLWDRALIETQYF. V gene TRBV5-4 combines with J gene TRBJ2-5; TRBD1 agrees at 9 bases. The V gene end was trimmed by 1 base and the J gene end by 4 bases; junction bases not matched to a gene: 8. The CDR3 length is 16 residues. The germline V gene encodes CDR1 SGHNT and CDR2 YYREEE (reference sequence).

This clonotype has ten or more counts. The chain combines TRBV4-1 with TRBJ2-7, with D tentatively TRBD1 (6 bases). The length of the CDR3 is 15 residues. Germline CDR1 and CDR2: MGHRA and YSYEKL. V dropped 0 bases and J dropped 10 bases, with 19 bases sitting between them. CDR3 DNA: TGCGCCAGCAGCCAAGAAGGCGACAGGTCGGAGCCTCAGTACTTC. Its translation is CASSQEGDRSEPQYF.

The CDR3 loop is CASSYGGGRDTEAFF. The CDR3 nucleotides read TGTGCCAGCAGTTACGGGGGAGGGAGGGACACTGAAGCTTTCTTT. The genes are TRBV6-6 and TRBJ1-1; D is perhaps TRBD1 (5 bases). V lost 2 bases and J 3 bases, leaving 13 bases between the germline ends. The CDR3 length is 15 residues. Germline assignment: CDR1 MNHNY and CDR2 SVGAGI (reference sequence).

This clonotype showed up many times. This rearrangement joins TRBV7-9 to TRBJ2-3; the D gene is possibly TRBD2 (5 bases). The germline V and J ends were trimmed by 5 bases and 5 bases, with 14 bases remaining between them. The germline V gene encodes CDR1 SEHNR and CDR2 FQNEAQ (reference sequence). The CDR3 consists of 14 residues. The DNA of the CDR3 is TGTGCCAGCAGCCGGGATTGGTCGGAAGATACGCAGTATTTT. The encoded protein is CASSRDWSEDTQYF.

This clonotype was detected only a few times. The gene calls are TRBV6-6 and TRBJ2-3, with unresolved D. With 6 bases removed from V and 5 bases from J, the gap between germline ends came to 15 bases. The CDR3 length is 14 residues. CDR1 and CDR2 (germline): MNHNY, SVGAGI (reference sequence). CDR3 residues: CASSHDGVLDTQYF. The CDR3 DNA reads TGTGCCAGCAGCCATGACGGCGTGTTAGATACGCAGTATTTT.

This clonotype occurred a few times. The rearrangement joins TRBV4-3 to TRBJ1-6, with 7 bases matching TRBD1. This CDR3 region has 14 residues. The germline gives CDR1 LGHNA, CDR2 YSLEER. V lost 4 bases to trimming and J lost 10 bases; unmatched junction nucleotides: 7. The CDR3 region has the DNA TGCGCCAGCAGCCTCGAGGGGGCTGAATCACCCCTCCACTTT. Residues: CASSLEGAESPLHF.

The V call is TRBV29-1, the J call TRBJ2-1, with a weak D call TRBD1 (8 bases). Trimming shortened V by 6 bases and J by 9 bases, and 18 bases separated the two germline ends. Germline CDR1 SQVTM, CDR2 ANQGSEA. CDR3 length: 13 amino acids. CDR3 nucleotide sequence: TGCAGCGTGCAAACAGGGGGAGGGGGTGAGCAGTTCTTC. Its translation is CSVQTGGGGEQFF.

This clonotype showed up many times. The J gene is TRBJ1-4, the V gene TRBV4-3, with D tentatively TRBD1 (5 bases). Germline CDR1 is LGHNA and CDR2 is YSLEER. Trimming cost V 1 base and J 5 bases, with 8 bases left between them. This CDR3 is built from 14 residues. Here the CDR3 reads CASSQVGENEKLFF. CDR3 coding DNA: TGCGCCAGCAGCCAAGTGGGGGAGAATGAAAAACTGTTTTTT.

This clonotype ranks as medium-sized. The chain employs TRBV20-1 and TRBJ2-7; 8 positions agree with TRBD2. After removal of 3 bases from V and 7 bases from J, the junction contained 14 bases not matched to a gene. Germline CDR1 DFQATT, CDR2 SNEGSKA (reference sequence). This CDR3 has 15 residues. In DNA, the CDR3 is TGCAGTGCTAGTGAAACTAGCGGCTTCATGGGGGAGCAGTACTTC. It yields the protein CSASETSGFMGEQYF.

The V gene is TRBV15, the J gene TRBJ2-5; D is uncertain. The germline CDR1 and CDR2 sequences are LNHNV and YYDKDF (reference sequence). V dropped 0 bases and J dropped 7 bases, with 3 bases sitting between them. This CDR3 has 11 residues. This CDR3 reads CATSREGTQYF. The CDR3 DNA is TGTGCCACCAGCAGAGAGGGGACCCAGTACTTC.

Ten or more counts support this clonotype. The genes are TRBV12-3 or TRBV12-4 and TRBJ1-1, with D hard to call. V gave up 1 base and J gave up 4 bases, with 7 bases separating them. The CDR3 covers 13 residues. This chain's CDR3 is CASSLGVTTEAFF. In nucleotides, the CDR3 is TGTGCCAGCAGTTTAGGGGTAACCACTGAAGCTTTCTTT.

This chain connects TRBV20-1 to TRBJ2-1, with D tentatively TRBD2 (5 bases). V was clipped by 3 bases and J by 8 bases, with 11 bases between them. In germline, CDR1 is DFQATT, CDR2 SNEGSKA (reference sequence). This CDR3 has 12 residues. CDR3: CSARGSIHEQFF. CDR3 DNA sequence: TGCAGTGCTAGGGGGAGCATCCATGAGCAGTTCTTC.

This clonotype was counted between two and nine times. This chain links TRBV13 with TRBJ1-5, with 11 bases aligning to TRBD1. From germline, CDR1 is PRHDT and CDR2 FYEKMQ (reference sequence). The CDR3 has 15 amino acids. Trimming cost V 3 bases and J 5 bases; bases outside gene matches: 3. CDR3 DNA: TGTGCCAGCAGCTTCGGGACAGGGGGGGATCAGCCCCAGCATTTT. The encoded protein is CASSFGTGGDQPQHF. The variable domain in full, with the rest retrieved from reference TRBV13 and TRBJ1-5, is AAGVIQSPRHLIKEKRETATLKCYPIPRHDTVYWYQQGPGQDPQFLISFYEKMQSDKGSIPDRFSAQQFSDYHSELNMSSLELGDSALYFCASSFGTGGDQPQHFGDGTRLSIL.

This clonotype was observed many times. This rearrangement joins TRBV5-1 to TRBJ1-6, with 7 bases aligning to TRBD1. The germline CDR1 and CDR2 sequences are SGHRS and YFSETQ. CDR3 length: 13 residues. V was clipped by 5 bases and J by 6 bases; unmatched bases: 2. CDR3 amino acids: CASRRDSNSPLHF. As DNA, the CDR3 is TGCGCCAGCAGGCGGGACAGTAATTCACCCCTCCACTTT.

The chain joins TRBV20-1 to TRBJ1-5, with D unclear. Trimming shortened V by 6 bases and J by 2 bases, and 14 bases separated the two germline ends. Germline V gives CDR1 DFQATT, CDR2 SNEGSKA (reference sequence). The CDR3 runs 14 residues. The chain's CDR3 is CSAQDRLGNQPQHF. DNA for the CDR3: TGCAGTGCCCAGGACCGGTTGGGCAATCAGCCCCAGCATTTT.

This clonotype showed up many times. The CDR3 region is CASSPAPTVGTEAFF. The CDR3 DNA sequence: TGTGCCAGCTCACCCGCGCCCACAGTCGGAACTGAAGCTTTCTTT. The genes are TRBV18 and TRBJ1-1; no definite D call. Germline V gives CDR1 KGHSH, CDR2 LQKENI. V was cut by 3 bases and J by 5 bases, with 16 bases left in between. The CDR3 loop spans 15 amino acids.